The 31 T cell receptor beta chains below were found in one sample sequenced in a study of T-cell reconstitution after alpha-beta-depleted transplantation in children. Unique molecular identifiers were incorporated during preparation of the TCRbeta library. Each CDR3 protein gets one entry after TCRdb re-called the PCR reads with MiXCR. The repertoire includes some 640,000 distinct CDR3 sequences, approximately 17% of them detected once, and 1.1% sits in the top ten. The input for sequencing was PBMCs from the stem cell graft donor, taken from the stem cell graft. These receptors were taken from a human donor who donated a stem cell graft to a child with acute myeloid leukemia.

The chain carries TRBV5-1 and TRBJ2-2; a possible D gene is TRBD2 (6 bases). The CDR3 is made up of 18 amino acids. Trimming removed 3 bases from V and 0 bases from J, with 18 bases in between. CDR1 SGHRS and CDR2 YFSETQ come from the germline V gene. CDR3 sequence: CASSSNPGTGANTGELFF. For the CDR3, the DNA is TGCGCCAGCAGCTCAAACCCCGGAACGGGAGCGAACACCGGGGAGCTGTTTTTT.

This clonotype was counted between two and nine times. V and J are TRBV6-4 and TRBJ2-1; perhaps D is TRBD1 or TRBD2 (5 bases each). Per germline, CDR1 MRHNA and CDR2 SNTAGT. V lost 0 bases, J lost 8 bases, and 11 bases lay in between. This CDR3 spans 14 amino acids. The CDR3 sequence is CASSDSIRGHEQFF. CDR3 bases: TGTGCCAGCAGTGACTCGATTCGGGGCCATGAGCAGTTCTTC.

This clonotype was counted many times. The chain uses TRBV24-1 and TRBJ2-2; no clear D gene. The CDR3 contains 15 residues. Germline V gene data show CDR1 as KGHDR and CDR2 as SFDVKD. The V gene lost 3 bases and the J gene lost 5 bases, with 12 bases spanning the gap. The CDR3 nucleotides read TGTGCCACCAGTGATACAGTGCACTTAACCGGGGAGCTGTTTTTT. Its translation: CATSDTVHLTGELFF.

This clonotype was seen repeatedly, ten times or more. This sequence joins TRBV20-1 and TRBJ2-5; a possible D gene is TRBD2 (7 bases). The germline V gene encodes CDR1 DFQATT and CDR2 SNEGSKA (reference sequence). The CDR3 sequence is 15 residues long. Trimming took 0 bases from V and 5 from J, leaving 16 bases between them. CDR3 protein: CSARDGVRGRETQYF. CDR3 nucleotides: TGCAGTGCTAGAGACGGGGTGCGGGGGCGGGAGACCCAGTACTTC.

This clonotype was detected many times. This chain connects TRBV20-1 to TRBJ1-1; TRBD1 is a possible D gene (6 bases). With 5 bases removed from V and 6 bases from J, the gap between germline ends came to 16 bases. CDR1 and CDR2 from the germline V gene are DFQATT and SNEGSKA (reference sequence). The CDR3 contains 13 residues. The CDR3 region is CSAGPGANAEAFF. The CDR3 DNA sequence: TGCAGTGCTGGTCCGGGGGCTAATGCTGAAGCTTTCTTT.

Remarks on this clonotype: A much larger clonotype is one base distant, so this may be a read error. This rearrangement joins TRBV7-2 to TRBJ2-1, with a possible D match to TRBD2 (5 bases). The CDR3 length is 15 residues. Germline V CDR1 and CDR2: SGHTA, FQGNSA. CDR3 DNA: TGTGCCAGCGGCTTAGCGCTGAGCTCCTACAATGAGCAGTTCTTC. This encodes CASGLALSSYNEQFF.

This clonotype was detected many times. The chain employs TRBV24-1 and TRBJ1-5; D is unclear. Trimming removed 2 bases from V and 8 bases from J, with 6 bases in between. Germline values: CDR1 KGHDR, CDR2 SFDVKD. The CDR3 is 12 residues long. CDR3 nucleotides: TGTGCCACCAGTGATTCCTCGAAGCCCCAGCATTTT. This sequence encodes CATSDSSKPQHF.

This clonotype was seen repeatedly, ten times or more. This chain connects TRBV10-3 to TRBJ2-5, with 10 nucleotides matching TRBD1. The CDR3 extends over 16 amino acids. V trimming: 0 bases; J trimming: 0 bases; junction bases outside the gene matches: 1. CDR1 ENHRY and CDR2 SYGVKD come from the germline V gene. CDR3 in amino acids: CAISESGTGDQETQYF. For the CDR3, the DNA is TGTGCCATCAGTGAGTCCGGGACAGGGGACCAAGAGACCCAGTACTTC.

The sample holds a few counts of this clonotype. The chain combines TRBV7-2 with TRBJ1-2; perhaps TRBD1 as D (6 bases). CDR1 is SGHTA and CDR2 is FQGNSA in the germline V gene. This CDR3 is 15 amino acids long. V lost 3 bases to trimming and J lost 4 bases, with 15 bases between them. This CDR3 reads CASSFNRALAYGYTF. CDR3 in DNA: TGTGCCAGCAGCTTCAACAGGGCATTGGCCTATGGCTACACCTTC.

The sample holds many counts of this clonotype. The rearrangement links TRBV29-1 to TRBJ2-2; D possibly corresponds to TRBD1 (5 bases). V lost 5 bases to trimming and J lost 4 bases, with 14 bases between them. The germline gives CDR1 SQVTM, CDR2 ANQGSEA. The CDR3 extends over 14 amino acids. CDR3 residues: CSVTQGSATGELFF. CDR3 sequence (DNA): TGCAGCGTTACTCAGGGATCGGCCACCGGGGAGCTGTTTTTT.

The sample holds a few counts of this clonotype. The DNA of the CDR3 is TGTGCCAGCAGCCCCCGGGACAGGGAGAGAGGGGAGCTGTTTTTT. Its protein is CASSPRDRERGELFF. V usage is TRBV7-2 and J usage is TRBJ2-2, with TRBD1 matching 9 bases. The CDR3 consists of 15 residues. CDR1 is SGHTA, CDR2 FQGNSA, per germline. The V segment lost 5 bases and the J segment 8 bases; nucleotides outside the gene matches: 9.

This clonotype was recorded many times. The chain recombines TRBV10-2 with TRBJ2-4; D gene ambiguous. The germline V gene has CDR1 WSHSY and CDR2 SAAADI. The CDR3 spans 13 residues. With 3 bases removed from V and 6 bases from J, the gap between germline ends came to 9 bases. CDR3 loop: CASSDLGRNIQYF. CDR3 DNA: TGCGCCAGCAGTGATCTAGGAAGAAACATTCAGTACTTC.

This clonotype has only a few counts. This sequence joins TRBV18 and TRBJ2-1, with unresolved D. CDR1 and CDR2 from the germline V gene are KGHSH and LQKENI. The CDR3 is 16 amino acids. Deletions cut 1 base from V and 2 bases from J, with 12 bases between. CDR3 coding DNA: TGTGCCAGCTCACCACTGTCCGGGCCGACCTACAATGAGCAGTTCTTC. This encodes CASSPLSGPTYNEQFF.

This clonotype was seen a handful of times. The gene calls are TRBV20-1 and TRBJ2-3, with D possibly TRBD1 on 5 matching bases. There are 14 residues in the CDR3. CDR1 is DFQATT, CDR2 SNEGSKA, per germline (reference sequence). V lost 3 bases and J lost 6, with 16 bases in between. The CDR3 reads CSARIEGAPDTQYF. CDR3 sequence (DNA): TGCAGTGCTAGGATCGAAGGGGCTCCGGATACGCAGTATTTT.

The chain combines TRBV4-3 with TRBJ2-7, with D tentatively TRBD2 (5 bases). CDR1 and CDR2 from the germline V gene are LGHNA and YSLEER. This CDR3 has 13 amino acids. Trimming cost V 0 bases and J 12 bases, with 15 bases left between them. CDR3 residues: CASSQEIRTESYF. The DNA of the CDR3 is TGCGCCAGCAGCCAAGAAATTCGGACTGAGTCGTACTTC.

For the CDR3, the DNA is TGTGCCAGCAGCCCACAAGGTTCGTCTGGAAACACCATATATTTT. This codes for CASSPQGSSGNTIYF. The V gene is TRBV7-9, the J gene TRBJ1-3; D unresolved. Germline CDR1 reads SEHNR; CDR2 reads FQNEAQ (reference sequence). The V gene lost 5 bases and the J gene lost 1 base, with 12 bases spanning the gap. The CDR3 runs to 15 residues.

The table lists this clonotype with many counts. The chain employs TRBV20-1 and TRBJ2-7, with a weak D call TRBD2 (6 bases). From germline, CDR1 is DFQATT and CDR2 SNEGSKA (reference sequence). With 4 bases removed from V and 3 bases from J, the gap between germline ends came to 16 bases. There are 14 residues in the CDR3. The CDR3 nucleotides are TGCAGTGCTATTAATTTAGGAGGGAGCTACGAGCAGTACGTC. It specifies CSAINLGGSYEQYV.

This clonotype was observed a handful of times. The V gene is TRBV20-1, the J gene TRBJ2-7; tentatively, D is TRBD1 (6 bases). The germline gives CDR1 DFQATT, CDR2 SNEGSKA (reference sequence). CDR3 length: 11 residues. V was trimmed by 3 bases and J by 6 bases, leaving 9 bases between them. The CDR3 region is CSARGRGEQYV. CDR3 in DNA: TGCAGTGCTAGGGGCAGGGGCGAGCAGTACGTC.

The rearrangement links TRBV15 to TRBJ2-5; D might be TRBD2 (5 bases). The germline V gene encodes CDR1 LNHNV and CDR2 YYDKDF (reference sequence). This CDR3 is 15 amino acids long. V lost 1 base and J lost 0, with 9 bases in between. This chain's CDR3 is CATSRGRNNQETQYF. The CDR3 coding sequence is TGTGCCACCAGCAGAGGGAGGAACAACCAAGAGACCCAGTACTTC. Supplemented by reference TRBV15 and TRBJ2-5, the full variable domain reads DAMVIQNPRYQVTQFGKPVTLSCSQTLNHNVMYWYQQKSSQAPKLLFHYYDKDFNNEADTPDNFQSRRPNTSFCFLDIRSPGLGDTAMYLCATSRGRNNQETQYFGPGTRLLVL.

Ten or more counts support this clonotype. This chain links TRBV20-1 with TRBJ1-2; no firm D call. The ends were cut back, 3 bases at V and 3 bases at J, with 11 bases in the middle. Germline loops: CDR1 DFQATT, CDR2 SNEGSKA (reference sequence). The CDR3 contains 13 residues. This CDR3 reads CSARGLRDYGYTF. The CDR3 nucleotides read TGCAGTGCTAGGGGCTTACGAGACTATGGCTACACCTTC.

The rearrangement uses TRBV20-1 and TRBJ1-5; the D gene is possibly TRBD1 (6 bases). The CDR3 has 16 amino acids. Germline V CDR1 and CDR2: DFQATT, SNEGSKA (reference sequence). With 6 bases removed from V and 0 bases from J, the gap between germline ends came to 18 bases. The CDR3 DNA reads TGCAGTGCCCCGCAGACAGGATCACGTAGCAATCAGCCCCAGCATTTT. It codes for CSAPQTGSRSNQPQHF.

There are many counts of this clonotype. The chain recombines TRBV30 with TRBJ2-5; 13 bases fit TRBD2. The CDR3 totals 13 residues. Germline V gene data show CDR1 as GTSNPN and CDR2 as SVGIG (reference sequence). With 8 bases clipped from V and 5 bases from J, the junction kept 5 bases outside the gene matches. The CDR3 sequence is CALSTSGGETQYF. The CDR3 region has the DNA TGTGCCCTGTCGACTAGCGGGGGGGAGACCCAGTACTTC.

In this sample, this clonotype turned up many times. The V and J genes are TRBV20-1 and TRBJ2-7; the match to TRBD1 covers 7 bases. Germline V gene lookup returns CDR1 DFQATT and CDR2 SNEGSKA (reference sequence). CDR3 length equals 14 residues. V shed 6 bases and J 2 bases; nucleotides not matched to a gene: 10. The CDR3 loop is CSANRQGRAYEQYF. CDR3 DNA sequence: TGCAGTGCAAACCGACAGGGAAGAGCCTACGAGCAGTACTTC.

This chain uses TRBV30 with TRBJ1-1; no clear D gene. The CDR3 sequence is 13 residues long. CDR1 is GTSNPN, CDR2 SVGIG, per germline (reference sequence). The V end was cut by 0 bases, the J end by 1 base, with 6 bases between. CDR3 amino acids: CAWSVKRNTEAFF. The CDR3 nucleotides are TGTGCCTGGAGTGTGAAGCGGAACACTGAAGCTTTCTTT.

The chain has TRBV27 and TRBJ1-2, with D possibly matching TRBD1 (6 bases). The CDR3 contains 15 residues. Germline V lookup: CDR1 MNHEY, CDR2 SMNVEV (reference sequence). Deletions cut 5 bases from V and 5 bases from J, with 18 bases between. CDR3 amino acids: CASSPSGGTPYGYTF. CDR3 DNA: TGTGCCAGCAGTCCCTCGGGGGGGACACCTTATGGCTACACCTTC.

The table lists this clonotype with a few counts. The V gene is TRBV20-1, the J gene TRBJ2-3, with D possibly matching TRBD1 (6 bases). The CDR3 is made up of 16 amino acids. V was cut by 5 bases and J by 2 bases, with 20 bases left in between. The germline CDR1 and CDR2 sequences are DFQATT and SNEGSKA (reference sequence). The CDR3 DNA is TGCAGTGCTCCACCGTTAGACAGGCGGGTCACAGATACGCAGTATTTT. This gives the protein CSAPPLDRRVTDTQYF.

In its sample, this clonotype was seen many times. The rearrangement joins TRBV29-1 to TRBJ2-1; D remains ambiguous. V shed 4 bases and J shed 2 bases, with 12 bases lying between them. The V gene's germline CDR1 is SQVTM and CDR2 ANQGSEA. This CDR3 is built from 14 residues. The CDR3 DNA sequence: TGCAGCGTTGTGCTACCCCAAACCTACAATGAGCAGTTCTTC. Protein sequence: CSVVLPQTYNEQFF.

This clonotype was counted a few times. The chain recombines TRBV7-6 with TRBJ1-5; 8 positions match TRBD1. This CDR3 comprises 14 residues. CDR1 and CDR2 (germline): SGHVS, FNYEAQ. The V gene end was trimmed by 3 bases and the J gene end by 6 bases; junction bases not matched to a gene: 4. The CDR3 region has the DNA TGTGCCAGCAGCTTGGGACAGGCGGCTCAGCCCCAGCATTTT. It encodes CASSLGQAAQPQHF.

This clonotype was found many times. This chain links TRBV20-1 with TRBJ2-7, with D maybe TRBD2 (5 bases). The CDR3 sequence is 14 residues long. The germline V and J ends were trimmed by 0 bases and 3 bases, with 12 bases remaining between them. Germline V gene lookup returns CDR1 DFQATT and CDR2 SNEGSKA (reference sequence). CDR3 sequence (DNA): TGCAGTGCTAGAGATCGGACTGAATTCTACGAGCAGTACTTC. Residues: CSARDRTEFYEQYF.

This clonotype was found many times. CDR3 protein: CASRPNRNTEAFF. The CDR3 DNA reads TGTGCCAGCAGACCTAACAGGAACACTGAAGCTTTCTTT. J is TRBJ1-1 and V is TRBV12-3 or TRBV12-4; D gene uncertain. V gave up 6 bases and J gave up 1 base, with 9 bases separating them. CDR3 length: 13 amino acids.

This clonotype has more than one count but fewer than ten. The chain carries TRBV7-2 and TRBJ2-1; 9 bases map to TRBD2. V lost 1 base, J lost 7 bases, and 8 bases stayed unmatched. This CDR3 has 16 amino acids. Germline-derived CDR1 and CDR2 are SGHTA and FQGNSA. DNA of the CDR3: TGTGCCAGCAGCTTAGTCAGGGCGGGGGGGCAGAATGAGCAGTTCTTC. This sequence encodes CASSLVRAGGQNEQFF.